This section outlines one T cell receptor (beta chain) sequence together with its context. Its target is not known. Germline CDR1 is SGHAT and CDR2 is FQNNGV. The CDR3 length is 14 residues. Trimming stripped 1 base from V and 6 bases from J, with 12 bases between. This record belongs to a study of post-analysis software for immune sequencing data. Whole-study findings and limits: Strong co-clustering by F measure was evident for samples that had been prepared in the same batch. Multiple sclerosis was associated with a significant reduction in normalized Chao1 diversity relative to controls. Comparison of patients with controls showed five TRBV segments more frequent in patients, TRBV5-6, TRBV5-1 and TRBV20-1 among them.

Every TCR beta cDNA library bore unique molecular identifiers. The yield from about 1 to 10 million T cells was 500,000 or so cDNA molecules in total. TCRdb re-derived calls from the PCR reads in MiXCR, one entry per CDR3 protein. The table records 650,000 to 850,000 distinct CDR3 sequences, approximately 50% of them present only once. This TCR was sampled from a girl between 10 and 17 years old with multiple sclerosis. The V gene is TRBV11-2, the J gene TRBJ1-2; D possibly corresponds to TRBD1 (6 bases). Source material: blood. CDR3 protein: CASSLGTGSDGYTF. CDR3 DNA: TGTGCCAGCAGCTTAGGAACAGGGTCGGATGGCTACACCTTC.